This TCR beta chain was obtained from a study of memory B cells and T cells in multiple sclerosis. In regard to this clone: Its antigen is as yet unknown.

Libraries were prepared by immunoSEQ multiplex PCR; TCRdb keeps only in-frame clonotypes and omits some of them. This table holds 30,000 or so clones, roughly 86% found once. After stimulus-free culture, autoproliferating CFSE-dim and non-proliferating CFSE-high T cells were sequenced separately. Roughly 5.2x10^7 CFSE-labeled PBMCs were cultured around 7 days unstimulated, then replicate wells were pooled. CFSE at about 0.5 uM labeled the PBMCs, which were then cultured unstimulated. Trimming took 4 bases from V and 0 from J, leaving 16 bases between them. Germline V gene sequence: CDR1 SQVTM, CDR2 ANQGSEA. The CDR3 spans 16 residues. Study-level findings and limits: Clone-set sizes differed between compartments, so shared clonotype counts needed normalization.

The specimen sequenced was PBMCs from blood kept in culture. The rearrangement joins TRBV29-1 to TRBJ1-3; D possibly corresponds to TRBD1 (6 bases). The receptor's source is a human donor with multiple sclerosis. The CDR3 region has the DNA TGCAGCGTTGGCCAGGGGAGATTTGACTCTGGAAACACCATATATTTT. Translation: CSVGQGRFDSGNTIYF.